A single sample gave rise to the 5 T cell receptor beta chains below, sequenced in a study of tissue T cells after allogeneic stem cell transplantation (dated by TCRdb to between 2021 and 2022). The library was prepared using the immunoSEQ multiplex PCR assay. Sourced from immuneACCESS, this table was stored by TCRdb with only in-frame sequences that have V and J called. A share of the clones is absent; for the studies checked, an unresolved V gene accounts for under half, and the remainder has no known explanation. The sample table contains some 800 clones; only one count was recorded for roughly 63% of them. Approximately 40% of the sample lies in the top ten. The time point label here, explained by the study, means: human tissue collected at research (rapid) autopsy. This specimen was liver tissue, taken at autopsy. The receptor source for this set is a male patient over 55 with steroid-refractory graft-versus-host disease after an allogeneic stem cell transplant. After transplantation, some T cells may belong to the graft donor instead of the recipient.

This sequence joins TRBV19 and TRBJ2-3, with D unresolved. Germline CDR1 and CDR2: LNHDA and SQIVND (reference sequence). CDR3 length: 14 residues. Trimming shortened V by 7 bases and J by 0 bases, and 11 bases separated the two germline ends. The CDR3 protein is CASTETTSTDTQYF. CDR3 DNA sequence: TGTGCCAGTACGGAGACCACTAGCACAGATACGCAGTATTTT.

V and J are TRBV7-9 and TRBJ1-1; D call uncertain. V was clipped by 5 bases and J by 3 bases, with 16 bases between them. Germline V lookup: CDR1 SEHNR, CDR2 FQNEAQ (reference sequence). The CDR3 is 15 amino acids. In DNA form, the CDR3 reads TGTGCCAGCAGCCCTGACCGACCCCGGGACACTGAAGCTTTCTTT. It codes for CASSPDRPRDTEAFF.

The chain uses TRBV2 and TRBJ2-2, with TRBD2 matching over 7 bases. This CDR3 has 14 residues. Losses at the gene ends were 6 bases for V and 5 bases for J; bases not matched to a gene: 6. Per the germline V gene, CDR1 is SNHLY and CDR2 is FYNNEI. CDR3 coding DNA: TGTGCCAGCAGAGGCTTACTAGCGACCGGGGAGCTGTTTTTT. It translates to CASRGLLATGELFF.

This clone was found a few times. This chain uses TRBV11-2 with TRBJ2-3; no clear D gene. The CDR3 sequence is 12 residues long. Germline V lookup: CDR1 SGHAT, CDR2 FQNNGV. V lost 5 bases and J 6 bases, leaving 9 bases between the germline ends. Here the CDR3 reads CASSPEADTQYF. The CDR3 nucleotides are TGTGCCAGCAGCCCGGAAGCGGATACGCAGTATTTT.

The gene calls are TRBV9 and TRBJ1-6, with 10 nucleotides matching TRBD1. V gave up 0 bases and J gave up 7 bases; unmatched junction bases: 1. The CDR3 loop spans 15 amino acids. CDR1 is SGDLS and CDR2 is YYNGEE in the germline V gene. The CDR3, as DNA: TGTGCCAGCAGCGTAGGACAGGGGGCGAATTCACCCCTCCACTTT. Translated, it gives CASSVGQGANSPLHF.